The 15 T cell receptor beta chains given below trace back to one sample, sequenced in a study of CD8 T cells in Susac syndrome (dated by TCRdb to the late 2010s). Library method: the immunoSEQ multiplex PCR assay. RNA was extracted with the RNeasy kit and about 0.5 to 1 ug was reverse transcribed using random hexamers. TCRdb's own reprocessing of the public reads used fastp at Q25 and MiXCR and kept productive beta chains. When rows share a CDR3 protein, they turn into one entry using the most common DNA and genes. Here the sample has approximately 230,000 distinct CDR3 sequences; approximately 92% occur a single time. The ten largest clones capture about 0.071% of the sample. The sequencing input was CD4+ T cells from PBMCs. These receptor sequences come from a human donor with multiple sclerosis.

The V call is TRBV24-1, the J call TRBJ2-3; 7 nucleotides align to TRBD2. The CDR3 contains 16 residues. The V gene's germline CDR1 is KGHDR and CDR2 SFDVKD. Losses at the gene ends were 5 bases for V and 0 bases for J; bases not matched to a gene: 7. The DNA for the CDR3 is TGTGCCACCAGTGCTCCCTCTAGCGGAAGCACAGATACGCAGTATTTT. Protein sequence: CATSAPSSGSTDTQYF.

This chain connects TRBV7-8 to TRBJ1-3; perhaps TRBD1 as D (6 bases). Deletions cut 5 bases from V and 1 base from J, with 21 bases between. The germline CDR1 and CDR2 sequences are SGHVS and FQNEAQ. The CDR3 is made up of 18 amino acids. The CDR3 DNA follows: TGTGCCAGCAGCCCGGACAGAATGATCCGGACGTCTGGAAACACCATATATTTT. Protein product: CASSPDRMIRTSGNTIYF. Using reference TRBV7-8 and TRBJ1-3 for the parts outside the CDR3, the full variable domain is GAGVSQSPRYKVAKRGQDVALRCDPISGHVSLFWYQQALGQGPEFLTYFQNEAQLDKSGLPSDRFFAERPEGSVSTLKIQRTQQEDSAVYLCASSPDRMIRTSGNTIYFGEGSWLTVV.

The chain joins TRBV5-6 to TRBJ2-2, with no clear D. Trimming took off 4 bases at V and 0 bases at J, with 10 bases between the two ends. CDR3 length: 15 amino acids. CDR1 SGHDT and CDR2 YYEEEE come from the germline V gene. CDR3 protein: CASSPEFANTGELFF. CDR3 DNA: TGTGCCAGCAGCCCAGAGTTCGCGAACACCGGGGAGCTGTTTTTT.

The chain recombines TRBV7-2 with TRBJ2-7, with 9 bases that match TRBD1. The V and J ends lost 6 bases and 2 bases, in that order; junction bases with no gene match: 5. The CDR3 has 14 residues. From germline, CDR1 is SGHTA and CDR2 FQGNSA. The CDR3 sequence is CASRRDRDAYEQYV. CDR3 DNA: TGTGCCAGCAGAAGGGACAGGGATGCCTACGAGCAGTACGTC.

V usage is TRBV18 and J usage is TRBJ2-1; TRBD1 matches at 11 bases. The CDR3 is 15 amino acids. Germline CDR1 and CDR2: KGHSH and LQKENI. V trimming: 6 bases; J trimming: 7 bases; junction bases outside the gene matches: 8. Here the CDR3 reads CASSKAGTGGNEQFF. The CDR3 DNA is TGTGCCAGCTCCAAAGCAGGGACAGGGGGTAATGAGCAGTTCTTC. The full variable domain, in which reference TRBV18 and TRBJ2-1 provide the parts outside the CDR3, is NAGVMQNPRHLVRRRGQEARLRCSPMKGHSHVYWYRQLPEEGLKFMVYLQKENIIDESGMPKERFSAEFPKEGPSILRIQQVVRGDSAAYFCASSKAGTGGNEQFFGPGTRLTVL.

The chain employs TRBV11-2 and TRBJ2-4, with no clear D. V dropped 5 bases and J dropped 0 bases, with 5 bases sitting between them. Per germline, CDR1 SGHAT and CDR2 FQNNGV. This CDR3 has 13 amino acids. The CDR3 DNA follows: TGTGCCAGCAGCACCATAGCCAAAAACATTCAGTACTTC. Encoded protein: CASSTIAKNIQYF. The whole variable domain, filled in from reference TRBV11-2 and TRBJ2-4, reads EAGVAQSPRYKIIEKRQSVAFWCNPISGHATLYWYQQILGQGPKLLIQFQNNGVVDDSQLPKDRFSAERLKGVDSTLKIQPAKLEDSAVYLCASSTIAKNIQYFGAGTRLSVL.

Here the CDR3 DNA reads TGTGCCAGTAGTATGGACCCGCAAGAGACCCAGTACTTC. Encoded protein: CASSMDPQETQYF. J is TRBJ2-5 and V is TRBV19; D is ambiguous. This CDR3 spans 13 amino acids. V was cut by 3 bases and J by 2 bases, with 7 bases left in between. Germline V gene data show CDR1 as LNHDA and CDR2 as SQIVND (reference sequence). The full variable domain, its missing parts supplied by reference TRBV19 and TRBJ2-5, is DGGITQSPKYLFRKEGQNVTLSCEQNLNHDAMYWYRQDPGQGLRLIYYSQIVNDFQKGDIAEGYSVSREKKESFPLTVTSAQKNPTAFYLCASSMDPQETQYFGPGTRLLVL.

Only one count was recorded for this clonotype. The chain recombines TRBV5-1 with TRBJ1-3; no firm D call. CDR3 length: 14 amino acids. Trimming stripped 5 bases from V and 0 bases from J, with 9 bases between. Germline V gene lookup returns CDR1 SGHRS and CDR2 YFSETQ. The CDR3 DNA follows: TGCGCCAGCAGAATGGACGCCTCTGGAAACACCATATATTTT. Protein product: CASRMDASGNTIYF.

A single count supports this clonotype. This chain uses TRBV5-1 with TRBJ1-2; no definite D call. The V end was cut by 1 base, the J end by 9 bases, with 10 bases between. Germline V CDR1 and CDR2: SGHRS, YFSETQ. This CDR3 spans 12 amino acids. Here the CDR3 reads CASSLYPASYTF. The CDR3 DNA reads TGCGCCAGCAGCTTGTATCCGGCCAGCTACACCTTC. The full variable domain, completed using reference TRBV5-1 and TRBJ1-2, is KAGVTQTPRYLIKTRGQQVTLSCSPISGHRSVSWYQQTPGQGLQFLFEYFSETQRNKGNFPGRFSGRQFSNSRSEMNVSTLELGDSALYLCASSLYPASYTFGSGTRLTVV.

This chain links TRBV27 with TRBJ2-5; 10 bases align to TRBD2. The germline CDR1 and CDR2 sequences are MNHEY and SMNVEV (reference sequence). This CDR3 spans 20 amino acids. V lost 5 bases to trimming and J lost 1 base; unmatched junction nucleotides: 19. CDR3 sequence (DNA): TGTGCCAGCAGTCCCCACAAGATTTCTCCAAGCGGGAGGGTCCAAGAGACCCAGTACTTC. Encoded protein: CASSPHKISPSGRVQETQYF.

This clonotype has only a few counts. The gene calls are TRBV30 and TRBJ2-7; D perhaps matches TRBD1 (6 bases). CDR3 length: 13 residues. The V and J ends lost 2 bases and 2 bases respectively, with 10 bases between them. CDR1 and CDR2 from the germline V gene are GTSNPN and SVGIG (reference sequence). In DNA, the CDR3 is TGTGCCTGGAGTTCCGGGACAACCTACGAGCAGTACTTC. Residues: CAWSSGTTYEQYF.

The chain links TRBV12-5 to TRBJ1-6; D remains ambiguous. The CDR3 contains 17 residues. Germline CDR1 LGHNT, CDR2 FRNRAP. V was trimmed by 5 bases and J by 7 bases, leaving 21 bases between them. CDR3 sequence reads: CASGPLGRPIENSPLHF. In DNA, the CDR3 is TGTGCTAGTGGTCCCCTCGGCAGACCGATAGAAAATTCACCCCTCCACTTT.

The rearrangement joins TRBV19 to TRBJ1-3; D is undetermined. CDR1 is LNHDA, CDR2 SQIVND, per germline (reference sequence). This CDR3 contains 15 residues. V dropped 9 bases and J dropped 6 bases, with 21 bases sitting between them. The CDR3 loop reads CASNPRGTDSNTIYF. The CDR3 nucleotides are TGTGCCAGCAATCCACGGGGAACTGATTCAAACACCATATATTTT.

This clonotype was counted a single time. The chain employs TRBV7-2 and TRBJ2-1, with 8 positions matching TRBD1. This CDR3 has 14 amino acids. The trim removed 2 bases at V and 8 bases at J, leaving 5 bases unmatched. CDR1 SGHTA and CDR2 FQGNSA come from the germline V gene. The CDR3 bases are TGTGCCAGCAGCTTAAGCAGGGGGCAGGATGAGCAGTTCTTC. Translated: CASSLSRGQDEQFF.

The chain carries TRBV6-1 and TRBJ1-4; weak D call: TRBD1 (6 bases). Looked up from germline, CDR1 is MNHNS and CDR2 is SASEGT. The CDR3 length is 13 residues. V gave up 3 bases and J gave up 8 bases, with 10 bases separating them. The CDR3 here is CASSEAGVEKLFF. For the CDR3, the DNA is TGTGCCAGCAGTGAGGCAGGGGTGGAAAAACTGTTTTTT.